This is a list of T cell receptor beta chains from one sample in a study of CD4 T cells in relation to SARS-CoV-2 and coronaviruses. TCRdb's table, derived via immunoSEQ multiplex PCR, lists solely in-frame clones and lacks some. The table records 27,000 or so clones, about 70% of them present only once. No cognate antigen is known for these TCRs. Specimen: CD4+ T cells from PBMCs, cultured in vitro. The receptor set was obtained from a human donor in good health. CDR3s include the opening cysteine and the closing phenylalanine or tryptophan. A D gene is named only where the DNA matches it firmly. Clone sizes are given selectively: once, few, many, or a class where the clone is expanded.

d_call j_call clone_size v_call cdr3_aa cdr3_nt
TRBD1 TRBJ1-1 - TRBV9 CASSVETGKNTEAFF TGTGCCAGCAGCGTAGAGACAGGGAAGAACACTGAAGCTTTCTTT
TRBD1 TRBJ2-7 - TRBV6-6 CASTLGQDFSYEQYF TGTGCCAGCACTCTCGGACAGGACTTTTCCTACGAGCAGTACTTC
- TRBJ1-3 - TRBV5-6 CASSTYRHDYSGNTIYF TGTGCCAGCAGTACTTATAGACACGACTACTCTGGAAACACCATATATTTT
TRBD2 TRBJ2-7 - TRBV19 CASSMNREGYEQYF TGTGCCAGTAGTATGAACCGGGAGGGATACGAGCAGTACTTC
- TRBJ2-5 - TRBV6-5 CASRTQGRETQYF TGTGCCAGCAGAACACAGGGGAGGGAGACCCAGTACTTC
TRBD2 TRBJ2-1 - TRBV6-6 CASYTSGGWDEQFF TGTGCCAGCTATACTAGCGGGGGGTGGGATGAGCAGTTCTTC
- TRBJ1-4 few TRBV2 CASSEDRVREKLFF TGTGCCAGCAGTGAAGACAGGGTGCGGGAAAAACTGTTTTTT
- TRBJ1-2 - TRBV11-2 CASSLRVGGARGYGYTF TGTGCCAGCAGCTTACGAGTGGGTGGGGCGCGGGGCTATGGCTACACCTTC
- TRBJ1-1 once TRBV5-6 CASSRVNTEAFF TGTGCCAGCAGCCGGGTGAACACTGAAGCTTTCTTT
- TRBJ1-2 once TRBV9 CASSPRTRVGYTF TGTGCCAGCAGCCCACGGACACGGGTTGGCTACACCTTC
- TRBJ2-1 - TRBV21-1 CASSKKVPSVDEQFF TGTGCCAGCAGCAAAAAGGTCCCATCAGTGGATGAGCAGTTCTTC
- TRBJ2-4 - TRBV29-1 CLKRGSLQAKNIQYF TGCCTGAAAAGGGGGAGCCTTCAGGCCAAAAACATTCAGTACTTC
TRBD2 TRBJ2-7 - TRBV9 CASSEGLAVPYEQYF TGTGCCAGCAGCGAGGGACTAGCGGTCCCCTACGAGCAGTACTTC
TRBD1 TRBJ2-5 - TRBV25-1 CASSVGQGSGETQYF TGTGCCAGCAGTGTAGGACAGGGGTCGGGAGAGACCCAGTACTTC
TRBD1 TRBJ1-2 few TRBV4-1 CASSHLRRTGGNYGYTF TGCGCCAGCAGCCACCTTCGAAGGACAGGCGGAAACTATGGCTACACCTTC
- TRBJ2-7 - TRBV19 CASSIVFGGPYEQYF TGTGCCAGTAGTATTGTATTTGGCGGTCCTTACGAGCAGTACTTC
TRBD1 TRBJ1-1 - TRBV7-9 CASSSYRGGTEAFF TGTGCCAGCAGCTCATACAGGGGCGGGACTGAAGCTTTCTTT
TRBD1 TRBJ1-5 few TRBV11-2 CASSSGTGRGQPQHF TGTGCCAGCAGCTCCGGGACAGGGCGCGGTCAGCCCCAGCATTTT
- TRBJ1-1 - TRBV19 CASSSLWGSWAFF TGTGCCAGTAGTTCGTTGTGGGGGAGTTGGGCTTTCTTT
TRBD1 TRBJ1-5 few TRBV7-2 CASSLEGAYQPQHF TGTGCCAGCAGCTTAGAGGGGGCGTATCAGCCCCAGCATTTT
- TRBJ1-2 - TRBV5-4 CASRPEGGANYGYTF TGTGCCAGCAGGCCCGAGGGGGGGGCTAACTATGGCTACACCTTC
- TRBJ1-6 - TRBV9 CASSVGRGGSPLHF TGTGCCAGCAGCGTGGGGCGCGGGGGATCACCCCTCCACTTT
- TRBJ1-1 - TRBV6-5 CASSYDVNTEAFF TGTGCCAGCAGTTACGATGTGAACACTGAAGCTTTCTTT
- TRBJ1-5 - TRBV3-1/TRBV3-2 CASSLNIRNQPQHF TGTGCCAGCAGCCTCAACATTCGCAATCAGCCCCAGCATTTT
- TRBJ2-1 - TRBV5-8 CASIRMYEQFF TGTGCCAGCATTCGGATGTATGAGCAGTTCTTC
- TRBJ2-7 - TRBV4-2 CASSQGGGSYEQYF TGTGCCAGCAGCCAAGGCGGCGGCTCCTACGAGCAGTACTTC